The entry below describes one T cell receptor (beta chain). Its antigen is unknown. These data originate in a study of cytomegalovirus exposure and HLA in healthy donors. Study-level results: A later analysis found most CMV-associated TCR beta chains apparently HLA-restricted. Serostatus for CMV was the only available immune exposure information.

Germline V gene data show CDR1 as MNHEY and CDR2 as SVGAGI. V shed 4 bases and J 0 bases; nucleotides not matched to a gene: 5. This CDR3 has 16 amino acids. Both 60 Vbeta primers and 13 Jbeta primers went into the PCR. Some clones are missing from TCRdb's copy, which holds only in-frame ones; the method was immunoSEQ multiplex PCR. The sample holds approximately 150,000 clones; roughly 78% are singletons and the top ten take 13%. Source material: PBMCs. This rearrangement joins TRBV6-5 to TRBJ1-3; TRBD1 matches 8 bases. This TCR derives from a woman in her forties or fifties in good health and CMV-seropositive. The CDR3 nucleotides are TGTGCCAGCAGTTCCGGACAGGGAGTCTCTGGAAACACCATATATTTT. Translating it yields CASSSGQGVSGNTIYF.